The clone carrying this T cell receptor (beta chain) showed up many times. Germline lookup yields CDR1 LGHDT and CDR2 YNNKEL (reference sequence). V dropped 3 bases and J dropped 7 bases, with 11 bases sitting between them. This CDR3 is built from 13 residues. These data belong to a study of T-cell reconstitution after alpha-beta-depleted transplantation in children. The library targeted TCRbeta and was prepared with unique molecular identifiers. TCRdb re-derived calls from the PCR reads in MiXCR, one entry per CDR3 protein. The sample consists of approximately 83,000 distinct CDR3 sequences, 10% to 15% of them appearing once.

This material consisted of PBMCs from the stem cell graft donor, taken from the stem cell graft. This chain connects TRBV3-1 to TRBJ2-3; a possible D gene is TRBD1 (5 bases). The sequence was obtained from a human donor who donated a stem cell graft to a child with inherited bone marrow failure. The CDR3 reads CASSHRQSNTQYF. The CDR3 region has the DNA TGTGCCAGCAGCCATAGACAGTCCAATACGCAGTATTTT.